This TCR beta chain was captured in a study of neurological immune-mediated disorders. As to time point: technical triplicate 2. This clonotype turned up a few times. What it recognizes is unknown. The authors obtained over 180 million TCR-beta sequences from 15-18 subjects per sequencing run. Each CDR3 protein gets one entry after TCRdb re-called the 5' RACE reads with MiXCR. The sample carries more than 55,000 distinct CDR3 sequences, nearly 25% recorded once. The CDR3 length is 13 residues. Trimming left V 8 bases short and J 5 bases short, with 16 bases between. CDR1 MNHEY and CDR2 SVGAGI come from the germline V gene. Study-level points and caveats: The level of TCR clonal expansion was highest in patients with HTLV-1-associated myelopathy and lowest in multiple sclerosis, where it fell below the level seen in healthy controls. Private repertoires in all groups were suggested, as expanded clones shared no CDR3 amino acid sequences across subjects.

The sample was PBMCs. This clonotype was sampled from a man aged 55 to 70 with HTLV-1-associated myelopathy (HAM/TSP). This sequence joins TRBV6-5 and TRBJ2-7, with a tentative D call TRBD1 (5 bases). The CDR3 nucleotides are TGTGCCAGCCGAGAGACAGTACTCCACGAGCAGTACTTC. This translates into CASRETVLHEQYF.